One sample yielded the 25 T cell receptor beta chains listed below, sequenced in a study of cytomegalovirus exposure and HLA in healthy donors. Primers: 60 Vbeta forward and 13 Jbeta reverse. The repertoire was sequenced with immunoSEQ multiplex PCR; TCRdb's copy has only in-frame clones and lacks some. Here the sample table reports some 51,000 clones. Source material: PBMCs. All receptors come from a man aged 35 to 55 in good health and CMV-seropositive.

The rearrangement uses TRBV5-4 and TRBJ2-5; no clear D. Trimming pared 4 bases from V and 5 bases from J, leaving 12 bases between. The CDR3 has 13 amino acids. Germline V lookup: CDR1 SGHNT, CDR2 YYREEE (reference sequence). The CDR3 nucleotides read TGTGCCAGCAGCCTTCAAGTCGGGGAGACCCAGTACTTC. This sequence encodes CASSLQVGETQYF.

CDR3 sequence (DNA): TGTGCCAGCAGCGTAGGGGTTCGGGGTAGCTCCTACAATGAGCAGTTCTTC. It translates to CASSVGVRGSSYNEQFF. The V and J genes are TRBV9 and TRBJ2-1, with D possibly being TRBD2 (5 bases). The CDR3 is made up of 17 amino acids. In germline, CDR1 is SGDLS, CDR2 YYNGEE. Trimming removed 0 bases from V and 0 bases from J, with 13 bases in between.

The chain recombines TRBV28 with TRBJ2-7, with a possible D match to TRBD2 (7 bases). Trimming shortened V by 6 bases and J by 6 bases, and 27 bases separated the two germline ends. This CDR3 has 17 amino acids. Germline loops: CDR1 MDHEN, CDR2 SYDVKM. CDR3 amino acids: CASSRMGGGTGGFEQYF. DNA of the CDR3: TGTGCCAGCAGCCGAATGGGGGGCGGGACGGGGGGATTCGAGCAGTACTTC.

This sequence joins TRBV4-3 and TRBJ1-2; D gene uncertain. The germline CDR1 and CDR2 sequences are LGHNA and YSLEER. V lost 3 bases and J lost 6, with 14 bases in between. This CDR3 has 14 amino acids. In nucleotides, the CDR3 is TGCGCCAGCAGCCATGTCGGAGACTCTCATGGCTACACCTTC. Translation gives CASSHVGDSHGYTF.

The J gene is TRBJ2-6, the V gene TRBV11-2; TRBD1 matches 9 bases. The germline V gene has CDR1 SGHAT and CDR2 FQNNGV. This CDR3 is built from 17 residues. J gave up 7 bases and V 0 bases, and 7 bases lay outside the gene matches. CDR3 loop: CASSLETGGYLANVLTF. CDR3 DNA: TGTGCCAGCAGCTTAGAAACAGGGGGCTACTTAGCCAACGTCCTGACTTTC.

The chain couples TRBV29-1 to TRBJ2-1; 8 bases line up with TRBD2. Per germline, CDR1 SQVTM and CDR2 ANQGSEA. CDR3 length equals 11 residues. The CDR3 sequence: CSAKREYEQFF. The CDR3 DNA follows: TGCAGTGCTAAGCGGGAGTATGAGCAGTTCTTC.

The chain recombines TRBV2 with TRBJ2-5; 10 positions agree with TRBD1. The CDR3 covers 15 residues. The germline V gene has CDR1 SNHLY and CDR2 FYNNEI. The trim removed 6 bases at V and 2 bases at J, leaving 6 bases unmatched. CDR3: CASRTGTGVQETQYF. CDR3 in DNA: TGTGCCAGCAGAACAGGGACAGGGGTTCAAGAGACCCAGTACTTC. The full variable domain, completed using reference TRBV2 and TRBJ2-5, is EPEVTQTPSHQVTQMGQEVILRCVPISNHLYFYWYRQILGQKVEFLVSFYNNEISEKSEIFDDQFSVERPDGSNFTLKIRSTKLEDSAMYFCASRTGTGVQETQYFGPGTRLLVL.

To note about this clone: Other nucleotide sequences in the sample specify the same CDR3. As DNA, the CDR3 is TGTGCCAGCAGCTTAAGGGGGTATGGCTACACCTTC. It specifies CASSLRGYGYTF. The J gene is TRBJ1-2, the V gene TRBV5-6, with D possibly TRBD1 on 6 matching bases. CDR1 is SGHDT, CDR2 YYEEEE, per germline. This CDR3 spans 12 amino acids. Trimming cost V 2 bases and J 5 bases, with 7 bases left between them.

The gene calls are TRBV9 and TRBJ2-5; 9 bases map to TRBD1. Germline-derived CDR1 and CDR2 are SGDLS and YYNGEE. The CDR3 spans 16 residues. J gave up 6 bases and V 1 base, and 10 bases lay outside the gene matches. The CDR3 here is CASSVRRDREEKTQYF. The CDR3 DNA follows: TGTGCCAGCAGCGTACGAAGGGACAGGGAGGAAAAGACCCAGTACTTC.

The chain has TRBV20-1 and TRBJ2-5; unclear D gene. V lost 5 bases and J lost 3, with 7 bases in between. Germline lookup yields CDR1 DFQATT and CDR2 SNEGSKA (reference sequence). This CDR3 spans 11 amino acids. CDR3 DNA sequence: TGCAGTGCTTATTCAGAAGAGACCCAGTACTTC. Translated: CSAYSEETQYF.

This sequence joins TRBV27 and TRBJ2-5; possible D gene TRBD2, 6 bases. The CDR3 contains 15 residues. Trimming stripped 2 bases from V and 5 bases from J, with 15 bases between. CDR1 is MNHEY, CDR2 SMNVEV, per germline (reference sequence). This CDR3 is CASSLGGGIGETQYF. CDR3 DNA sequence: TGTGCCAGCAGTTTAGGTGGCGGGATCGGGGAGACCCAGTACTTC.

V and J are TRBV14 and TRBJ2-7; 7 nucleotides align to TRBD2. The V gene's germline CDR1 is SGHDN and CDR2 FVKESK. The CDR3 loop spans 13 amino acids. The V gene end was trimmed by 4 bases and the J gene end by 7 bases; junction bases not matched to a gene: 7. CDR3 nucleotide sequence: TGTGCCAGCAGCCCCCCGTGGGGGGGGGAGCAGTACTTC. It translates to CASSPPWGGEQYF.

V and J are TRBV11-2 and TRBJ1-5; 8 bases map to TRBD1. Germline CDR1 and CDR2: SGHAT and FQNNGV. After removal of 6 bases from V and 9 bases from J, the junction contained 16 bases not matched to a gene. The CDR3 is made up of 16 amino acids. The CDR3 DNA is TGTGCCAGCAGTTTTCCGACAGGGGAACTGCCGGGGCCCCAGCATTTT. Amino acid sequence: CASSFPTGELPGPQHF.

The CDR3 protein is CSVPRDYSYNEQFF. In DNA form, the CDR3 reads TGCAGCGTTCCCAGGGACTATTCCTACAATGAGCAGTTCTTC. The V and J genes are TRBV29-1 and TRBJ2-1, with 7 positions matching TRBD2. Germline assignment: CDR1 SQVTM and CDR2 ANQGSEA. Germline trimming cut 5 bases from V and 1 base from J; bases unmatched to any gene: 5. The CDR3 is 14 residues long.

The chain uses TRBV6-5 and TRBJ2-1, with TRBD2 matching 9 bases. With V trimmed by 6 bases and J by 5 bases, 5 bases remained unmatched. CDR1 and CDR2 from the germline V gene are MNHEY and SVGAGI. The CDR3 is made up of 14 amino acids. CDR3 sequence: CASRMTSGDNEQFF. CDR3 bases: TGTGCCAGCAGGATGACTAGCGGAGACAATGAGCAGTTCTTC.

This sequence joins TRBV6-1 and TRBJ1-5; D is uncertain. The V gene lost 0 bases and the J gene lost 11 bases, with 17 bases spanning the gap. This CDR3 region has 15 residues. Germline V CDR1 and CDR2: MNHNS, SASEGT. The DNA of the CDR3 is TGTGCCAGCAGTGAAGCGGTCGAGTCCCGAGGGACCCAGCATTTT. Translation gives CASSEAVESRGTQHF.

The V call is TRBV18, the J call TRBJ2-5; the D gene is possibly TRBD2 (7 bases). Deletions cut 2 bases from V and 2 bases from J, with 15 bases between. This CDR3 spans 16 amino acids. Germline V CDR1 and CDR2: KGHSH, LQKENI. In DNA form, the CDR3 reads TGTGCCAGCTCACCAGGGGGGGGCCCTTCACAAGAGACCCAGTACTTC. It is translated as CASSPGGGPSQETQYF. The complete variable domain, with remaining parts taken from reference TRBV18 and TRBJ2-5, reads NAGVMQNPRHLVRRRGQEARLRCSPMKGHSHVYWYRQLPEEGLKFMVYLQKENIIDESGMPKERFSAEFPKEGPSILRIQQVVRGDSAAYFCASSPGGGPSQETQYFGPGTRLLVL.

This chain joins TRBV4-3 and TRBJ2-1; D possibly corresponds to TRBD2 (6 bases). Germline lookup yields CDR1 LGHNA and CDR2 YSLEER. This CDR3 has 13 amino acids. The ends were cut back, 3 bases at V and 8 bases at J, with 11 bases in the middle. The DNA of the CDR3 is TGCGCCAGCAGCCAGCGACTAGGGGATGAGCAGTTCTTC. Encoded protein: CASSQRLGDEQFF.

The chain combines TRBV15 with TRBJ2-1; TRBD2 agrees at 12 bases. The CDR3 spans 14 residues. The junction had 3 bases not matched to a gene; V was cut back by 3 bases and J by 9 bases. CDR1 and CDR2 (germline): LNHNV, YYDKDF (reference sequence). The CDR3 nucleotides are TGTGCCACCAGCAGGACTAGCGGGAGAAGTGAGCAGTTCTTC. Its protein product is CATSRTSGRSEQFF.

The chain couples TRBV7-9 to TRBJ1-5, with D possibly matching TRBD1 (5 bases). Germline V gene lookup returns CDR1 SEHNR and CDR2 FQNEAQ (reference sequence). The CDR3 is 15 amino acids. V gave up 3 bases and J gave up 2 bases, with 11 bases separating them. CDR3 DNA: TGTGCCAGCAGCTTGGGGGGAACAGGCAATCAGCCCCAGCATTTT. It encodes CASSLGGTGNQPQHF.

J is TRBJ2-3 and V is TRBV6-4; D may be TRBD2 (6 bases). Germline V lookup: CDR1 MRHNA, CDR2 SNTAGT. This CDR3 is built from 15 residues. Between the trimmed V and J ends, which lost 2 bases and 0 bases, there was a span of 9 bases. The CDR3 coding sequence is TGTGCCAGCAGTGACGGGGGGACTAGCACAGATACGCAGTATTTT. This translates into CASSDGGTSTDTQYF.

With respect to this clone: At one end the junction does not follow the germline gene, possibly because of a read error. The chain is built from TRBV19 and TRBJ2-3; perhaps TRBD1 as D (5 bases). This CDR3 contains 14 residues. CDR1 and CDR2 from the germline V gene are LNHDA and SQIVND (reference sequence). The CDR3 nucleotides read TGTGCCAGTAGTATAGGGGCAGGGTCTAGATACGCAGTATTT. Translated: CASSIGAGSRYAVF.

The chain carries TRBV7-3 and TRBJ2-5; possibly TRBD1 for D (5 bases). The end of the DNA fits TRBJ2-7 better, so the J call may be wrong. The CDR3 runs to 14 residues. Per germline, CDR1 SGHTA and CDR2 FQGTGA. Here the CDR3 DNA reads TGTGCCAGCAGCGATCCCAGGGTCGGCTACGAGCAGTACTTC. Protein product: CASSDPRVGYEQYF.

DNA for the CDR3: TGCAGCGTTGGAAGCCCCGGAGGGGACACCGGGGAGCTGTTTTTT. Its protein product is CSVGSPGGDTGELFF. The rearrangement uses TRBV29-1 and TRBJ2-2; the D gene is possibly TRBD2 (6 bases). Germline-derived CDR1 and CDR2 are SQVTM and ANQGSEA. Trimming took 4 bases from V and 3 from J, leaving 15 bases between them. The CDR3 loop spans 15 amino acids.

The chain recombines TRBV7-3 with TRBJ2-2; the match to TRBD1 covers 12 bases. Trimming cost V 5 bases and J 5 bases; bases outside gene matches: 3. The CDR3 is made up of 15 amino acids. Germline V gives CDR1 SGHTA, CDR2 FQGTGA. Here the CDR3 reads CASSPGQGATGELFF. The CDR3 region has the DNA TGTGCCAGCAGCCCGGGACAGGGGGCAACCGGGGAGCTGTTTTTT.